This T cell receptor beta chain was captured in a study of T cells after yellow fever vaccination. Findings and caveats of the study: Subsequent booster samples again held most clones from primary vaccination (under 98% CD4, approximately 85% CD8).

This clonotype has ten or more counts. Antigen specificity is unknown. One end of the junction does not line up with germline, which may come from a read error. Germline assignment: CDR1 MNHEY and CDR2 SVGEGT. The CDR3 runs 9 residues. Using its own MiXCR run on the 5' RACE reads, TCRdb lists one record per CDR3 protein. The sample records approximately 110,000 distinct CDR3 sequences, approximately 8.4% being singletons. The V gene is TRBV6-2 or TRBV6-3, the J gene TRBJ2-7; D is perhaps TRBD1 (5 bases). Here the sequenced sample was CD8+ T cells sorted from PBMCs, taken 45 days after the yellow fever booster vaccination. This receptor was obtained from a man aged 25-45 years who received the YFV17D yellow fever vaccine. CDR3 coding DNA: TGTGCCGGTACCCAAGGGGCAGACTTC. Translation gives CAGTQGADF.